This T cell receptor beta chain was observed in a study of blood T cells in healthy people across ages. Researchers collected around 10 milliliters of peripheral blood from every single donor. Each sample had at least 7 million PBMCs isolated. The CDR3 loop spans 16 amino acids. CDR1 MNHEY and CDR2 SVGEGT come from the germline V gene. V was pared by 2 bases and J by 0 bases, with 8 bases between. A second PCR of about 7 to 12 cycles used a sample-barcoded 5' primer and a J-beta primer mix. Every cDNA was tagged by a template-switch adaptor with 12 random nucleotides. TCRdb reprocessed the 5' RACE reads via MiXCR and lists one record per CDR3 protein. The data hold some 700,000 distinct CDR3 sequences, with roughly two fifths observed a single time. Regarding the study as a whole: In older individuals, TCR beta diversity per million T cells was lower, falling roughly linearly with age.

Regarding this clonotype: Its antigen is currently unknown.

V and J are TRBV6-2 or TRBV6-3 and TRBJ1-6; D is ambiguous. The TCR comes from an older woman in good health. The material sequenced was blood. The CDR3 coding sequence is TGTGCCAGCAGTTACGCTAGGAGCTCCTATAATTCACCCCTCCACTTT. Its protein product is CASSYARSSYNSPLHF.